The T cell receptor (beta chain) described here comes from a study of identical twins' blood T cells. A previously described protocol, modified, built RNA-based TCR cDNA libraries. TCRdb reprocessed the 5' RACE reads via MiXCR and lists one record per CDR3 protein. The table includes hundreds of thousands of distinct CDR3 sequences, under 30% detected once. The V end was cut by 2 bases, the J end by 9 bases, with 8 bases between. This CDR3 has 13 residues. Germline CDR1 reads SNHLY; CDR2 reads FYNNEI. This clonotype was seen a few times. Material: PBMCs. V gene TRBV2 combines with J gene TRBJ1-6, with D unresolved. The TCR originated in a woman aged 18 to 49 in good health. The DNA of the CDR3 is TGTGCCAGCAGTGAACAAGTGCCTTCACCCCTCCACTTT. It specifies CASSEQVPSPLHF.